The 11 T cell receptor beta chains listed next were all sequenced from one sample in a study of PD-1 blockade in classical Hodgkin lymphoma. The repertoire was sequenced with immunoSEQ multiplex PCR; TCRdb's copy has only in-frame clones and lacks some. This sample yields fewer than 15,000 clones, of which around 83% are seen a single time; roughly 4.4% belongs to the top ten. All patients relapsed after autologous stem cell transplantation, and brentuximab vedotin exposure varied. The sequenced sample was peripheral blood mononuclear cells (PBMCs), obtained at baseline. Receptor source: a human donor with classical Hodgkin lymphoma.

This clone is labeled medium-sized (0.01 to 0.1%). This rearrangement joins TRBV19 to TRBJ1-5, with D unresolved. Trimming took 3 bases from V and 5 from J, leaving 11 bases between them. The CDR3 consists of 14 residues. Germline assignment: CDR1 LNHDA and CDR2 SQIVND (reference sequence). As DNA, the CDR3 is TGTGCCAGTAGTATCGTCGGTAAATATCAGCCCCAGCATTTT. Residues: CASSIVGKYQPQHF.

The CDR3 spells CASSPTPLDHEQYF. The CDR3 nucleotides read TGCGCCAGCAGCCCGACCCCTCTTGACCACGAGCAGTACTTC. This chain links TRBV4-1 with TRBJ2-7; D gene unclear. Trimming stripped 4 bases from V and 5 bases from J, with 15 bases between. Germline V gene lookup returns CDR1 MGHRA and CDR2 YSYEKL. There are 14 residues in the CDR3.

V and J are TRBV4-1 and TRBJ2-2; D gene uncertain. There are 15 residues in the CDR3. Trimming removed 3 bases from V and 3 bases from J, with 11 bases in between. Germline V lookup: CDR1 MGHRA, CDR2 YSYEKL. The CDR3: CASSQLWAHTGELFF. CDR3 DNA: TGCGCCAGCAGCCAGCTTTGGGCCCACACCGGGGAGCTGTTTTTT.

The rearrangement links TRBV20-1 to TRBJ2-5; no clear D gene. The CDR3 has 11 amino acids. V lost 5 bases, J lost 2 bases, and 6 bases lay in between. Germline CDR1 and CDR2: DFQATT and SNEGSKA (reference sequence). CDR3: CSAVSQETQYF. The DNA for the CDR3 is TGCAGTGCTGTATCTCAAGAGACCCAGTACTTC.

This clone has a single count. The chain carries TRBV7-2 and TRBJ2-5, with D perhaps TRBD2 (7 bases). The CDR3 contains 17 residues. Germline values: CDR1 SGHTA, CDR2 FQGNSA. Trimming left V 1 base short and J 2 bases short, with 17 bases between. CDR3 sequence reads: CASSLEFWGGPQETQYF. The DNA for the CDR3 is TGTGCCAGCAGCTTAGAGTTTTGGGGGGGCCCACAAGAGACCCAGTACTTC.

The chain's CDR3 is CAISEAGGYNSPLHF. In nucleotides, the CDR3 is TGTGCCATCAGTGAGGCAGGGGGCTATAATTCACCCCTCCACTTT. V gene TRBV10-3 combines with J gene TRBJ1-6; 7 bases align to TRBD1. The germline gives CDR1 ENHRY, CDR2 SYGVKD. The V segment lost 2 bases and the J segment 3 bases; nucleotides outside the gene matches: 1. CDR3 size: 15 residues.

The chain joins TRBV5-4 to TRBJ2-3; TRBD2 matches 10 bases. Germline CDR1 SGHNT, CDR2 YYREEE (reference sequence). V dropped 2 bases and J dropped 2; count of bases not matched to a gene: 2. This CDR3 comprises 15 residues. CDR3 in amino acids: CASSFSGGSTDTQYF. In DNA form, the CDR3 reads TGTGCCAGCAGCTTTAGCGGGGGGTCCACAGATACGCAGTATTTT.

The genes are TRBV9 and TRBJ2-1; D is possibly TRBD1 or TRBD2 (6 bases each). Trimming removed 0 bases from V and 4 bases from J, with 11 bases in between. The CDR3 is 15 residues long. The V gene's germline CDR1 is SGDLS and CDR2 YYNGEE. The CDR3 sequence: CASSVDRGHYNEQFF. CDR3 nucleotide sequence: TGTGCCAGCAGCGTAGACCGGGGGCATTACAATGAGCAGTTCTTC. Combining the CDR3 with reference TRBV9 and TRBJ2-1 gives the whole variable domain DSGVTQTPKHLITATGQRVTLRCSPRSGDLSVYWYQQSLDQGLQFLIQYYNGEERAKGNILERFSAQQFPDLHSELNLSSLELGDSALYFCASSVDRGHYNEQFFGPGTRLTVL.

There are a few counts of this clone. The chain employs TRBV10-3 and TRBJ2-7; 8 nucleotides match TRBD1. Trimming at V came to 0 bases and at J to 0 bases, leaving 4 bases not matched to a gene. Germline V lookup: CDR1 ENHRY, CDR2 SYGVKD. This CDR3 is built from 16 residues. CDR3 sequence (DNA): TGTGCCATCAGTGAGTCGTGGGGACAGGCCTCCTACGAGCAGTACTTC. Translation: CAISESWGQASYEQYF.

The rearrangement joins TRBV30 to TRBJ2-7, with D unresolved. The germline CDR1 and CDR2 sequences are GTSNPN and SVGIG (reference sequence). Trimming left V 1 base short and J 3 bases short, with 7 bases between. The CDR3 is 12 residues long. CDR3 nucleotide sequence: TGTGCCTGGAGTGGAGATGTCTACGAGCAGTACTTC. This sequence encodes CAWSGDVYEQYF. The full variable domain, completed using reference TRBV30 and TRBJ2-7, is SQTIHQWPATLVQPVGSPLSLECTVEGTSNPNLYWYRQAAGRGLQLLFYSVGIGQISSEVPQNLSASRPQDRQFILSSKKLLLSDSGFYLCAWSGDVYEQYFGPGTRLTVT.

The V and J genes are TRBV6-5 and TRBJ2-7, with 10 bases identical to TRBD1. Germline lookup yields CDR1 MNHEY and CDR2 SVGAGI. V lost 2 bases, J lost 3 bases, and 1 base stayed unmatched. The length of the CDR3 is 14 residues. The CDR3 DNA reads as TGTGCCAGCAGTTACGGACAGGGGGGCTACGAGCAGTACTTC. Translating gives CASSYGQGGYEQYF.